This TCR beta chain was captured in a study of beta chain features in type 1 diabetes. Study-level findings and limits: Significant though moderate, a shortening of TCRB CDR3s appeared in all four CD4+ subsets of Type 1 diabetes patients.

Germline V gives CDR1 SGDLS, CDR2 YYNGEE. This CDR3 contains 14 residues. V lost 4 bases and J lost 5, with 15 bases in between. Comment on this clone: Its antigen remains unidentified.

What was sequenced were expressed TCRB transcripts, since all of the isolated RNA had been reverse transcribed. Profiled with immunoSEQ multiplex PCR; TCRdb holds only in-frame clones, not every one. The data show about 150,000 clones, approximately 8.1% seen once. The receptor's source is a man between 18 and 35 years old with type 1 diabetes. The V gene is TRBV9, the J gene TRBJ1-1; D might be TRBD1 (5 bases). The specimen was central memory CD4+ T cells from blood. The CDR3: CASSPGDWGTEAFF. The DNA for the CDR3 is TGTGCCAGCAGCCCTGGGGACTGGGGAACTGAAGCTTTCTTT.